This is a list of T cell receptor beta chains from one sample in a study of a mutant IDH1 vaccine in newly diagnosed glioma. This table comes from immunoSEQ multiplex PCR, and its TCRdb copy is limited to in-frame clones, with some not included. The sample has around 89,000 clones; about 83% are singletons. Source: PBMCs, taken from a glioma patient treated with radiotherapy, temozolomide or both. The receptor set was obtained from a woman between 50 and 59 years old with glioma. The CDR3 runs from the conserved cysteine through the conserved F or W. A D gene is named only where the DNA matches it firmly. The size of a clone is reported for some rows only, either as once, few or many, or as a class for expanded clones.

>TRBJ1-3|-|-|16|TRBV7-2
CASSFGDFKRGNTIYF
TGTGCCAGCAGCTTCGGCGACTTCAAGCGAGGAAACACCATATATTTT
>TRBJ1-5|-|-|14|TRBV6-5
CASTPRGAGQPQHF
TGTGCCAGCACTCCTAGGGGGGCCGGGCAGCCCCAGCATTTT
>TRBJ2-3|TRBD1|-|15|TRBV7-9
CASTRQGVGTDTQYF
TGTGCCAGCACCCGACAGGGTGTTGGCACAGATACGCAGTATTTT
>TRBJ1-6|TRBD1|-|14|TRBV9
CASRAGTVNSPLHF
TGTGCCAGCAGAGCCGGGACAGTTAATTCACCCCTCCACTTT
>TRBJ1-2|TRBD1|-|13|TRBV18
CASSPGTGLGYTF
TGTGCCAGCTCACCAGGGACAGGGCTTGGCTACACCTTC
>TRBJ2-1|-|-|12|TRBV19
CASMSGWNEQFF
TGTGCCAGTATGTCGGGGTGGAATGAGCAGTTCTTC
>TRBJ2-7|TRBD2|once|15|TRBV7-2
CASSLAAGDYYEQYF
TGTGCCAGCAGCTTAGCAGCGGGGGATTACTACGAGCAGTACTTC
>TRBJ1-1|-|-|12|TRBV5-4
CASSGLNAEAFF
TGTGCCAGCAGTGGGTTGAACGCTGAAGCTTTCTTT
>TRBJ1-4|TRBD1|-|16|TRBV19
CASSSRRQGLGEKLFF
TGTGCCAGTAGCTCCCGGAGACAGGGTCTAGGTGAAAAACTGTTTTTT
>TRBJ2-5|TRBD1|-|15|TRBV5-1
CASSPGPTGQETQYF
TGCGCCAGCAGCCCAGGGCCGACAGGGCAAGAGACCCAGTACTTC
>TRBJ1-2|TRBD1|-|14|TRBV25-1
CASSGTGSNYGYTF
TGTGCCAGCAGTGGGACAGGGTCTAACTATGGCTACACCTTC
>TRBJ2-7|-|once|13|TRBV25-1
CASSEGSLYEQYF
TGTGCCAGCAGTGAAGGAAGTCTCTACGAGCAGTACTTC
>TRBJ1-5|-|-|13|TRBV7-3
CASSRSNNQPQHF
TGTGCCAGCAGCCGATCCAATAATCAGCCCCAGCATTTT
>TRBJ1-6|-|few|17|TRBV11-3
CASRREDGSSYNSPLHF
TGTGCCAGCAGGCGAGAGGACGGGAGCTCCTATAATTCACCCCTCCACTTT
>TRBJ2-3|-|-|14|TRBV28
CASSLGRYTDTQYF
TGTGCCAGCAGTTTGGGCCGATACACAGATACGCAGTATTTT
>TRBJ2-1|TRBD2|-|16|TRBV5-4
CASSSLLAGGPNEQFF
TGTGCCAGCAGCTCCCTCTTAGCGGGGGGGCCGAATGAGCAGTTCTTC
>TRBJ1-1|-|-|14|TRBV7-6
CASTPRPGNTEAFF
TGTGCCAGCACCCCCCGACCGGGGAACACTGAAGCTTTCTTT
>TRBJ2-7|-|-|13|TRBV9
CASSVISDNEQYF
TGTGCCAGCAGCGTAATCTCGGACAACGAGCAGTACTTC
>TRBJ2-7|-|-|15|TRBV10-1
CASRDGSGSGNEQYF
TGCGCCAGCAGAGACGGGTCAGGCTCAGGGAACGAGCAGTACTTC
>TRBJ2-3|TRBD1|-|14|TRBV5-4
CASSAGTATDTQYF
TGTGCCAGCAGCGCCGGGACAGCTACAGATACGCAGTATTTT
>TRBJ2-1|-|few|14|TRBV7-9
CASSSGGAYNEQFF
TGTGCCAGCAGTTCGGGCGGGGCCTACAATGAGCAGTTCTTC
>TRBJ2-5|TRBD1|-|16|TRBV14
CASSQALGTGQETQYF
TGTGCCAGCAGCCAAGCTCTTGGGACAGGGCAAGAGACCCAGTACTTC
>TRBJ1-6|-|few|16|TRBV28
CASSFSVVRGNSPLHF
TGTGCCAGCAGTTTTTCTGTTGTCAGGGGCAATTCACCCCTCCACTTT
>TRBJ1-1|-|-|13|TRBV9
CASSVAQNTEAFF
TGTGCCAGCAGCGTAGCTCAGAACACTGAAGCTTTCTTT
>TRBJ1-5|-|-|15|TRBV5-6
CASSSRGEGNQPQHF
TGTGCCAGCAGCTCCAGGGGAGAGGGCAATCAGCCCCAGCATTTT
>TRBJ2-1|TRBD2|once|18|TRBV5-1
CASSFYRTSGGSYNEQFF
TGCGCCAGCAGCTTTTATCGGACTAGCGGGGGGTCGTACAATGAGCAGTTCTTC
>TRBJ1-5|TRBD1|-|15|TRBV5-8
CASSPGQGLREPQHF
TGTGCCAGCAGCCCCGGACAGGGGCTGAGAGAGCCCCAGCATTTT
>TRBJ1-2|-|-|11|TRBV6-5
CASSSLNGYTF
TGTGCCAGCAGTTCCCTTAATGGCTACACCTTC
>TRBJ1-2|-|-|15|TRBV7-9
CASSNTTTGARGYTF
TGTGCCAGCAGCAACACGACTACGGGGGCGAGGGGCTACACCTTC
>TRBJ2-3|-|once|15|TRBV14
CASSPYPYSTDTQYF
TGTGCCAGCAGCCCCTACCCTTACAGCACAGATACGCAGTATTTT
>TRBJ2-1|-|-|12|TRBV5-6
CASSLALYEQFF
TGTGCCAGCAGCTTGGCACTTTATGAGCAGTTCTTC
>TRBJ1-3|-|-|14|TRBV30
CAWSVKGSGNTIYF
TGTGCCTGGAGTGTAAAGGGCTCTGGAAACACCATATATTTT
>TRBJ2-5|-|few|13|TRBV11-2
CASSLGREETQYF
TGTGCCAGCAGCTTAGGCAGGGAAGAGACCCAGTACTTC
>TRBJ1-1|-|-|15|TRBV5-1
CASSLERGLNTEAFF
TGCGCCAGCAGCTTGGAGCGGGGGTTGAACACTGAAGCTTTCTTT
>TRBJ1-1|TRBD1|-|16|TRBV15
CATSNFQGGKDTEAFF
TGTGCCACCAGCAATTTCCAGGGGGGAAAGGACACTGAAGCTTTCTTT
>TRBJ1-4|TRBD1|-|11|TRBV7-9
CAIQGNEKLFF
TGTGCCATACAGGGGAATGAAAAACTGTTTTTT
>TRBJ2-1|-|-|15|TRBV13
CASSSSVNWDNEQFF
TGTGCCAGCAGCTCCTCTGTAAATTGGGACAATGAGCAGTTCTTC
>TRBJ1-2|-|-|14|TRBV7-9
CASSLDGGLYGYTF
TGTGCCAGCAGCTTAGATGGCGGCCTCTATGGCTACACCTTC
>TRBJ2-3|-|-|14|TRBV6-4
CALRAPSRSDTQYF
TGTGCCCTCCGAGCCCCTTCACGTTCAGATACGCAGTATTTT
>TRBJ1-1|-|-|14|TRBV7-3
CASSRGAKNTEAFF
TGTGCCAGCAGCCGGGGGGCTAAGAACACTGAAGCTTTCTTT
>TRBJ1-6|TRBD1|-|14|TRBV27
CASSSGTGNSPLHF
TGTGCCAGCAGTTCAGGGACAGGGAATTCACCCCTCCACTTT
>TRBJ2-1|-|-|16|TRBV9
CASSVGRGGITNEQFF
TGTGCCAGCAGCGTAGGGAGGGGGGGCATAACCAATGAGCAGTTCTTC
>TRBJ1-1|TRBD1|-|14|TRBV9
CASSVWGTDTEAFF
TGTGCCAGCAGCGTATGGGGGACAGACACTGAAGCTTTCTTT
>TRBJ1-2|-|-|14|TRBV6-1
CASTGTARMDGYTF
TGTGCCAGCACAGGAACGGCCAGAATGGATGGCTACACCTTC
>TRBJ2-1|-|-|12|TRBV29-1
CSVVEGTNEQFF
TGCAGCGTTGTGGAGGGGACCAATGAGCAGTTCTTC
>TRBJ1-4|-|-|16|TRBV5-1
CASSTTGTANNEKLFF
TGCGCCAGCAGCACGACCGGGACGGCAAATAATGAAAAACTGTTTTTT
>TRBJ1-1|-|-|13|TRBV5-8
CASSLANGYRAFF
TGTGCCAGCAGCTTGGCCAACGGGTATCGAGCTTTCTTT
>TRBJ2-2|-|-|14|TRBV2
CASSAGGSVGELFF
TGTGCCAGCAGCGCCGGGGGTAGCGTCGGGGAGCTGTTTTTT
>TRBJ1-2|-|few|12|TRBV10-3
CAITPQGGGYTF
TGTGCCATCACCCCACAGGGTGGCGGCTACACCTTC
>TRBJ2-7|-|-|12|TRBV7-2
CASSLELGEQYF
TGTGCCAGCAGCTTAGAACTGGGGGAGCAGTACTTC
>TRBJ2-7|TRBD1|-|16|TRBV19
CASSAPGTGMPYEQYF
TGTGCCAGTAGTGCCCCCGGGACAGGGATGCCCTACGAGCAGTACTTC
>TRBJ2-7|-|once|11|TRBV6-5
CASVGSYEQYF
TGTGCCAGCGTTGGGTCCTACGAGCAGTACTTC
>TRBJ2-7|TRBD1|-|14|TRBV19
CASSRDSVSYEQYF
TGTGCCAGTAGCCGGGACAGCGTCTCCTACGAGCAGTACTTC
>TRBJ2-7|TRBD1|few|13|TRBV19
CASRDRGSYEQYF
TGTGCCAGTAGGGACAGGGGGTCCTACGAGCAGTACTTC
>TRBJ1-1|-|-|16|TRBV18
CASSPGTTGGGTEAFF
TGTGCCAGCTCACCAGGCACTACAGGAGGGGGCACTGAAGCTTTCTTT